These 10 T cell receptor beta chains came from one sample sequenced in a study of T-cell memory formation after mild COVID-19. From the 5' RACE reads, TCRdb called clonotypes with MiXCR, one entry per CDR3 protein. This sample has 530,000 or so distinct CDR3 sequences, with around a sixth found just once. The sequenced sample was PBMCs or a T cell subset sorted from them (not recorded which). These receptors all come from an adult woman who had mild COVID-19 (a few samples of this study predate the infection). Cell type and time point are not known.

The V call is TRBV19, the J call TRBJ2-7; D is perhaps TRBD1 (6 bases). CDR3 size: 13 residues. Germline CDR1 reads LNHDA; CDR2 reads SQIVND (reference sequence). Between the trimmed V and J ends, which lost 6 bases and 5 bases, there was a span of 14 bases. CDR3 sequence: CASSNTGSNEQYF. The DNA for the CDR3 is TGTGCCAGTAGCAATACAGGGTCCAACGAGCAGTACTTC.

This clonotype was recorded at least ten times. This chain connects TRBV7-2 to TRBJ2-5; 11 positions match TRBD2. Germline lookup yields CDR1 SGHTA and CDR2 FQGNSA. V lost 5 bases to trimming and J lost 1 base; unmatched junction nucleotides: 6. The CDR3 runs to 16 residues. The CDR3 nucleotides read TGTGCCAGCAGCCCACCGGGACTAGCGGCCCAAGAGACCCAGTACTTC. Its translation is CASSPPGLAAQETQYF.

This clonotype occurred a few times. Here the CDR3 reads CASSGGRGEAFF. CDR3 sequence (DNA): TGTGCCAGTAGCGGGGGCCGGGGTGAAGCTTTCTTT. This rearrangement joins TRBV19 to TRBJ1-1; D might be TRBD1 (6 bases). CDR1 LNHDA and CDR2 SQIVND come from the germline V gene (reference sequence). The germline V and J ends were trimmed by 6 bases and 7 bases, with 12 bases remaining between them. This CDR3 spans 12 amino acids.

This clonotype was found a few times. The CDR3 DNA reads as TGTGCCAGCAGACCAGGGACAGACAACACCGGGGAGCTGTTTTTT. Its translation is CASRPGTDNTGELFF. V usage is TRBV12-3 or TRBV12-4 and J usage is TRBJ2-2; 7 positions match TRBD1. The V gene end was trimmed by 6 bases and the J gene end by 2 bases; junction bases not matched to a gene: 6. This CDR3 is 15 amino acids long.

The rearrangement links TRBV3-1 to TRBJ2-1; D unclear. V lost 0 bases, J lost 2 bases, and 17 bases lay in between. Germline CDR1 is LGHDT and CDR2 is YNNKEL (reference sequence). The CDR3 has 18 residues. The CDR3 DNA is TGTGCCAGCAGCCAAGATTCTTCAGTTCTAGGGACCTACAATGAGCAGTTCTTC. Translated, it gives CASSQDSSVLGTYNEQFF.

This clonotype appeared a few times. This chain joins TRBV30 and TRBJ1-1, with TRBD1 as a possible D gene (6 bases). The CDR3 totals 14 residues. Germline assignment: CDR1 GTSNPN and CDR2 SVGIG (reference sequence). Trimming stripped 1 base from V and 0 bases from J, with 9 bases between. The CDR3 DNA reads TGTGCCTGGAGTGGACAGGCCTTGAACACTGAAGCTTTCTTT. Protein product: CAWSGQALNTEAFF.

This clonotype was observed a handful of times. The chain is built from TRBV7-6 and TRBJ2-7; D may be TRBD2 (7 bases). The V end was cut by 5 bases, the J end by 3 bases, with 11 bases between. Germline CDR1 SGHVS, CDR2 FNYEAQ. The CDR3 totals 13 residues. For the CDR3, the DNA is TGTGCCAGCAGCGAAGGGGGGGGCTACGAGCAGTACTTC. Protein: CASSEGGGYEQYF. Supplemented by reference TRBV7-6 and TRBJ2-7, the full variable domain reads GAGVSQSPRYKVTKRGQDVALRCDPISGHVSLYWYRQALGQGPEFLTYFNYEAQQDKSGLPNDRFSAERPEGSISTLTIQRTEQRDSAMYRCASSEGGGYEQYFGPGTRLTVT.

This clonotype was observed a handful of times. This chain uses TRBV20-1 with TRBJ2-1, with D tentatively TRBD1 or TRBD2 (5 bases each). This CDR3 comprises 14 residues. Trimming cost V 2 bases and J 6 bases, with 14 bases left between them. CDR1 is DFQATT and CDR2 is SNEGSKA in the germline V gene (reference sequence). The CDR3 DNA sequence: TGCAGTGCTAGACCCGGGACGGACCGCAATGAGCAGTTCTTC. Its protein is CSARPGTDRNEQFF.

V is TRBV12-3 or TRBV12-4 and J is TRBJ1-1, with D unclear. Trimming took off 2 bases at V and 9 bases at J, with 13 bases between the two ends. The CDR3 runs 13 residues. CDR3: CASSLLVKDQAFF. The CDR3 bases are TGTGCCAGCAGTTTACTTGTCAAGGATCAAGCTTTCTTT.

CDR3 residues: CASSIRVSGSGETQYF. CDR3 nucleotide sequence: TGTGCCAGTAGTATTCGGGTTAGCGGGAGTGGAGAGACCCAGTACTTC. The chain joins TRBV19 to TRBJ2-5, with 9 bases that match TRBD2. Trimming took 3 bases from V and 4 from J; bases not matched to a gene: 9. Germline lookup yields CDR1 LNHDA and CDR2 SQIVND (reference sequence). The CDR3 has 16 residues.